Listed below are T cell receptor beta chains from one sample, sequenced in a study of tumor-infiltrating lymphocytes in primary liver carcinoma. TCRdb re-derived calls from the multiplex PCR reads in MiXCR, one entry per CDR3 protein. The table has roughly 86,000 distinct CDR3 sequences, 55% to 75% seen once. The sequenced sample consisted of tumor-adjacent normal liver tissue. The receptors shown here come from a man in his forties or fifties with primary liver carcinoma and hepatitis B virus infection. Both conserved end residues are part of each CDR3. D genes are given only for firm matches. Clone size is shown for a subset of rows, as once, few, many or a class of expanded clone.

size	D	J	V	CDR3	DNA
.	.	TRBJ2-3	TRBV11-2	CASSLEGRADTQYF	TGTGCCAGCAGCTTAGAAGGGCGTGCAGATACGCAGTATTTT
.	.	TRBJ2-1	TRBV5-1	CASSLAFNEQFF	TGCGCCAGCAGCTTGGCCTTCAATGAGCAGTTCTTC
.	.	TRBJ2-1	TRBV11-2	CASSLTRGRGNEQFF	TGTGCCAGCAGCTTAACTAGGGGGAGGGGTAATGAGCAGTTCTTC
.	.	TRBJ1-1	TRBV11-2	CASSGRGEAFF	TGTGCAAGCAGCGGTCGGGGCGAAGCTTTCTTT
.	.	TRBJ1-5	TRBV6-5	CASRPGASTNRPQHF	TGTGCCAGCAGACCAGGGGCCTCGACCAATCGGCCCCAGCATTTT
once	TRBD2	TRBJ2-2	TRBV28	CASSLAAGGNTGELLF	TGTGCAAGCAGCTTAGCAGCGGGAGGGAACACCGGGGAGCTGCTTTTT
many	.	TRBJ1-1	TRBV6-2/TRBV6-3	CASSYNWDEAFF	TGTGCCAGCAGTTATAATTGGGATGAAGCTTTCTTT
.	.	TRBJ2-1	TRBV7-9	CAGSPFEGVSGNEQFF	TGTGCCGGCAGCCCGTTCGAGGGTGTGTCGGGGAATGAGCAGTTCTTC
.	.	TRBJ2-3	TRBV7-2	CASSSGLPSTDTQYF	TGTGCCAGCAGCTCCGGACTACCTAGCACAGATACGCAGTATTTT
.	.	TRBJ2-2	TRBV29-1	CSVEDATGAPGVLFF	TGCAGCGTTGAGGACGCCACGGGAGCCCCCGGGGTGCTGTTTTTT
.	TRBD2	TRBJ2-1	TRBV29-1	CSVEIQRELYHKNITNEQFF	TGTAGCGTTGAAATCCAGCGGGAGTTGTACCATAAGAATATAACCAATGAGCAGTTCTTC
.	.	TRBJ2-1	TRBV6-4	CASSDSSIGITFF	TGTGCCAGCAGTGACTCGAGCATCGGGATTACGTTCTTC
.	.	TRBJ2-1	TRBV6-5	CASRRGLGGPYNEQFF	TGTGCCAGCAGACGGGGCCTAGGGGGTCCCTACAATGAGCAGTTCTTC
many	TRBD1	TRBJ1-2	TRBV12-3/TRBV12-4	CASTNRGMDYGYTF	TGTGCCAGCACAAACAGGGGGATGGACTATGGCTACACCTTC
.	TRBD2	TRBJ2-3	TRBV11-2	CASNLEGLMWTDTQYF	TGTGCCAGCAACTTAGAGGGACTAATGTGGACAGATACGCAGTATTTT
few	.	TRBJ2-7	TRBV5-1	CASSLGAGRGFEQYF	TGCGCCAGCAGCTTGGGGGCAGGGCGAGGGTTCGAGCAGTACTTC
.	.	TRBJ2-1	TRBV5-1	CASSPGISRNEQFF	TGCGCCAGCAGCCCTGGGATTAGCCGGAATGAGCAGTTCTTC
many	TRBD2	TRBJ2-1	TRBV5-4	CASSLGGGVPEQFF	TGTGCCAGCAGCTTGGGGGGAGGGGTCCCGGAGCAGTTCTTC
.	.	TRBJ1-2	TRBV11-2	CASSLETAENYGYTF	TGTGCTAGCAGCTTAGAGACAGCCGAAAACTATGGCTACACCTTC
.	.	TRBJ1-5	TRBV6-1	CASGVQGISNQPQHF	TGTGCCAGCGGTGTACAGGGAATTAGCAATCAGCCCCAGCATTTT
few	.	TRBJ2-3	TRBV10-3	CAISESSAPDAQYF	TGTGCCATCAGTGAATCCAGCGCCCCCGATGCGCAGTATTTT
.	.	TRBJ2-2	TRBV11-1	CASSLAPVLPNTGELSF	TGTGCCAGCAGCTTAGCGCCAGTGCTTCCGAACACCGGGGAGCTGTCTTTT
.	TRBD2	TRBJ2-1	TRBV29-1	CSESGRAMDEQFF	TGCAGCGAAAGCGGGAGGGCCATGGATGAGCAGTTCTTC
once	.	TRBJ1-2	TRBV20-1	CSARDPSSLEGYTF	TGCAGTGCTAGAGATCCCAGTTCCCTCGAAGGCTACACCTTC
.	.	TRBJ2-1	TRBV12-3/TRBV12-4	CDSSFMPGVANDQFF	TGTGACAGCAGTTTTATGCCAGGGGTGGCGAATGATCAGTTCTTC
many	TRBD2	TRBJ2-5	TRBV7-9	CASSFRDSGMEETQYF	TGTGCCAGCAGCTTCCGGGATAGCGGGATGGAGGAGACCCAGTACTTC
many	TRBD2	TRBJ2-5	TRBV12-3/TRBV12-4	CASSSRAGTSRSETQYF	TGTGCCAGCAGTTCGCGGGCCGGGACTAGCCGGTCGGAGACCCAGTACTTC
.	.	TRBJ2-1	TRBV27	CACSFVSMSHEQFF	TGTGCCTGCAGCTTTGTTTCGATGTCCCATGAGCAGTTCTTC
.	.	TRBJ2-1	TRBV28	CASTPGSGNSEQFF	TGTGCCAGCACTCCAGGGTCAGGGAACTCGGAGCAGTTCTTC
.	TRBD2	TRBJ2-1	TRBV28	CASSSGTSGSASYNEQFF	TGTGCCAGCAGTTCGGGGACTAGCGGGAGCGCTTCCTACAATGAGCAGTTCTTC
.	.	TRBJ2-7	TRBV13	CASSASGTIYEQYF	TGTGCCAGCAGCGCTTCCGGGACGATCTACGAGCAGTACTTC
many	.	TRBJ2-5	TRBV6-1	CASTRSVGETQYF	TGTGCCAGCACTCGTTCGGTTGGGGAGACCCAGTACTTC
many	.	TRBJ2-7	TRBV13	CASSRHSSEQYF	TGTGCCAGCAGCCGCCATAGTTCCGAGCAGTACTTC
.	TRBD2	TRBJ2-1	TRBV11-1	CASSTAGNRNEQFF	TGTGCCAGCAGCACAGCGGGAAATAGGAATGAACAGTTCTTC
.	.	TRBJ2-2	TRBV28	CASSPDGLPNTGELFF	TGTGCCAGCAGTCCAGATGGGCTGCCGAACACCGGGGAGCTGTTTTTT
.	.	TRBJ2-7	TRBV11-2	CASSHTWDSYGRCF	TGTGCCAGCAGCCACACATGGGACTCCTACGGGCGGTGCTTC
.	.	TRBJ1-4	TRBV29-1	CSRAMGGNEKLLF	TGCAGCAGGGCTATGGGGGGTAATGAAAAACTGCTTTTT
.	TRBD1	TRBJ2-5	TRBV29-1	CSIAGQELGETQYF	TGCAGCATCGCAGGACAGGAACTCGGGGAGACCCAGTACTTC
many	.	TRBJ1-1	TRBV12-3/TRBV12-4	CASSFGATEAFF	TGTGCCAGCAGTTTTGGGGCCACTGAAGCTTTCTTT
many	.	TRBJ2-1	TRBV29-1	CSASTRGSDNEQFF	TGCAGCGCATCCACACGGGGGAGCGACAATGAGCAGTTCTTC
.	TRBD2	TRBJ2-2	TRBV5-1	CASSLAGTTHTGELFF	TGCGCCAGCAGCTTGGCCGGGACTACCCACACCGGGGAGTTGTTTTTT
.	.	TRBJ2-7	TRBV10-2	CASRTYYEEYF	TGCGCCAGCCGGACCTACTACGAGGAGTACTTC
.	.	TRBJ2-3	TRBV7-8	CASSETRTDAQYF	TGTGCCAGCAGTGAGACTAGGACAGATGCGCAGTATTTT
.	.	TRBJ2-2	TRBV6-4	CASSAGDTGELFF	TGTGCCAGCAGTGCGGGAGACACCGGGGAGCTGTTTTTT
few	TRBD2	TRBJ2-5	TRBV28	CASSLRLAGGERTQYF	TGTGCCAGCAGTTTGAGACTAGCGGGAGGCGAACGGACCCAGTACTTC
.	TRBD2	TRBJ2-3	TRBV6-1	CAGRGVGLGFTDTQYF	TGTGCCGGCAGAGGTGTCGGACTAGGCTTCACAGATACGCAGTATTTT
.	.	TRBJ1-6	TRBV6-1	CASGEGAGWDNSPPHF	TGTGCCAGCGGTGAAGGGGCAGGGTGGGATAATTCACCCCCCCACTTT
.	TRBD2	TRBJ2-5	TRBV4-2	CADGQDWGLAVETQYF	TGTGCCGACGGCCAAGATTGGGGACTAGCCGTAGAGACCCAGTACTTC
.	TRBD1	TRBJ2-5	TRBV29-1	CSVTGQELRETQYF	TGCAGCGTTACAGGACAGGAACTCAGGGAGACCCAGTACTTC
.	TRBD2	TRBJ2-1	TRBV30	CDWSVRGLAGDAGDNEQFF	TGTGACTGGAGTGTACGGGGACTAGCGGGAGATGCGGGGGACAATGAGCAGTTCTTC
.	.	TRBJ2-3	TRBV10-3	CAASGTGTDTQYF	TGTGCCGCTAGCGGGACAGGTACAGATACGCAGTATTTT
.	.	TRBJ2-5	TRBV12-3/TRBV12-4	CASSSRDRESQEIQYF	TGTGCCAGCAGTTCCCGGGATAGGGAATCCCAAGAGATCCAGTACTTC
few	TRBD2	TRBJ2-1	TRBV7-8	CASSRTSGLTVSEQFF	TGTGCCAGCAGCCGAACTAGCGGACTCACTGTGAGTGAGCAGTTCTTC
.	TRBD2	TRBJ2-5	TRBV12-3/TRBV12-4	CVSSSGTSAFF	TGTGTCAGCAGCTCGGGGACTAGCGCCTTCTTC
.	TRBD1	TRBJ2-3	TRBV6-5	CASSYSGGVGTETQYF	TGTGCCAGCAGTTATTCAGGGGGCGTTGGCACAGAAACGCAGTATTTT
.	.	TRBJ2-1	TRBV30	CASVLNAEQFF	TGTGCCTCGGTCCTGAACGCTGAGCAGTTCTTC
.	TRBD1	TRBJ2-3	TRBV29-1	CSVDPGQGTYTHYF	TGCAGCGTTGATCCGGGACAGGGAACATATACGCACTATTTT